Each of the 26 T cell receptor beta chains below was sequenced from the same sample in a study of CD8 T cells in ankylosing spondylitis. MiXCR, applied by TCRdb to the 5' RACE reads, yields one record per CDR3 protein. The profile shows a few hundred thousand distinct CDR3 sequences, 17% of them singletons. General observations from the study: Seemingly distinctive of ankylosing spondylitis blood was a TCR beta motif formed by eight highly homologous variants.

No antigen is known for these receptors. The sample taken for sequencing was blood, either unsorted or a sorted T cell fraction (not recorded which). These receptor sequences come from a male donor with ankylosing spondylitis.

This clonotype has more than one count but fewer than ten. The CDR3 reads CASSTRTGRGYTF. In DNA form, the CDR3 reads TGTGCCAGTAGTACCAGGACAGGAAGGGGCTACACCTTC. V usage is TRBV19 and J usage is TRBJ1-2; 7 nucleotides match TRBD1. The CDR3 length is 13 residues. J gave up 8 bases and V 4 bases, and 7 bases lay outside the gene matches. CDR1 is LNHDA, CDR2 SQIVND, per germline (reference sequence).

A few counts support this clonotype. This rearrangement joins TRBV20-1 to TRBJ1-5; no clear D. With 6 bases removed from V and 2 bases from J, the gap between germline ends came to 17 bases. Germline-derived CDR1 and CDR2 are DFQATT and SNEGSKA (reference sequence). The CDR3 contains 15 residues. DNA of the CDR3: TGCAGTGCCCACCCTAGGGCTTGGGGCAATCAGCCCCAGCATTTT. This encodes CSAHPRAWGNQPQHF.

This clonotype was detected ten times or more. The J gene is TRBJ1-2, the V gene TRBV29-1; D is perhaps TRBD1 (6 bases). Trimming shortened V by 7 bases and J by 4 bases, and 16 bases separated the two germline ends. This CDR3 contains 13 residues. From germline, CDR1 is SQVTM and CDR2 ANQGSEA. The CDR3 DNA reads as TGCAGCGCCCAAACAGGGCCGGGCTATGGCTACACCTTC. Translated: CSAQTGPGYGYTF.

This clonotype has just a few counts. The CDR3 is CSALQETQYF. The CDR3 DNA sequence: TGCAGTGCGCTCCAAGAGACCCAGTACTTC. The rearrangement uses TRBV20-1 and TRBJ2-5; D uncertain. This CDR3 contains 10 residues. The V end was cut by 6 bases, the J end by 1 base, with 3 bases between. Germline-derived CDR1 and CDR2 are DFQATT and SNEGSKA (reference sequence).

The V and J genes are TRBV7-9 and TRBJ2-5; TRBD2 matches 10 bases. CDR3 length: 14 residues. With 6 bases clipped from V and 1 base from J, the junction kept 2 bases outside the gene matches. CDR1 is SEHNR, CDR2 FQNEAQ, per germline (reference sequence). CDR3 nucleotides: TGTGCCAGCAGGCGGACTAGCGGCCAAGAGACCCAGTACTTC. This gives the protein CASRRTSGQETQYF.

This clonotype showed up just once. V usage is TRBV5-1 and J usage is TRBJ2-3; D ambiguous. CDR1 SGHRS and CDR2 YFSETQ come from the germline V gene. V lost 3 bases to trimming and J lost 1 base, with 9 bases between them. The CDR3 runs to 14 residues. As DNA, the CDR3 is TGCGCCAGCAGCTATTCCCCCGGCACAGATACGCAGTATTTT. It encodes CASSYSPGTDTQYF. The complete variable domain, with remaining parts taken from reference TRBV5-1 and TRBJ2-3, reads KAGVTQTPRYLIKTRGQQVTLSCSPISGHRSVSWYQQTPGQGLQFLFEYFSETQRNKGNFPGRFSGRQFSNSRSEMNVSTLELGDSALYLCASSYSPGTDTQYFGPGTRLTVL.

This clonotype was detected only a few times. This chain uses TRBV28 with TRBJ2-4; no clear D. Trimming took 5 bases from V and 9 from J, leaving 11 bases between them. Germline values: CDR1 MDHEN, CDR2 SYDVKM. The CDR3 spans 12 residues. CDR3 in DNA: TGTGCCAGCAGTCCTATGAGAGGCATTCAGTACTTC. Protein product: CASSPMRGIQYF.

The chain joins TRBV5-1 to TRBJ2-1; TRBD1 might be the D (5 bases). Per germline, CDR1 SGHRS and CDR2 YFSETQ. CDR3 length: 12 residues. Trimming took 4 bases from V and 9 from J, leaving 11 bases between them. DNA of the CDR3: TGCGCCAGCAGCGCTACCAGGGTTGAGCAGTTCTTC. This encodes CASSATRVEQFF. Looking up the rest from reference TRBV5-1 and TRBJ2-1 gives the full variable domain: KAGVTQTPRYLIKTRGQQVTLSCSPISGHRSVSWYQQTPGQGLQFLFEYFSETQRNKGNFPGRFSGRQFSNSRSEMNVSTLELGDSALYLCASSATRVEQFFGPGTRLTVL.

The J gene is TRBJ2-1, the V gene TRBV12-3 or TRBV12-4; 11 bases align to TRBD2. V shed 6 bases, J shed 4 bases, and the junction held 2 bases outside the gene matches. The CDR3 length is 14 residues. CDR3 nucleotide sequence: TGTGCCAGCAGGCCTAGCGGGGGGTACAATGAGCAGTTCTTC. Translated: CASRPSGGYNEQFF.

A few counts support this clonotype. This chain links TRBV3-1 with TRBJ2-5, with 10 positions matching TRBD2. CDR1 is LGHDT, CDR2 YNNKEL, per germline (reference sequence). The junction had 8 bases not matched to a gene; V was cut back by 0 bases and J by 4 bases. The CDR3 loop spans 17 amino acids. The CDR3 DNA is TGTGCCAGCAGCCAAGATCCCGCTAGCGGGAGTCGAGAGACCCAGTACTTC. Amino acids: CASSQDPASGSRETQYF.

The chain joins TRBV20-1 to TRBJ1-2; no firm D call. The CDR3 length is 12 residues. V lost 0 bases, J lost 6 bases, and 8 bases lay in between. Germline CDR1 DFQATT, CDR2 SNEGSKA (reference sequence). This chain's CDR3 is CSARDPTDGYTF. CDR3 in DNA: TGCAGTGCTAGAGATCCGACGGATGGCTACACCTTC.

The CDR3 DNA is TGCGCCAGCAGCTTGCTTCCGGGTAGCTCCTACAATGAGCAGTTCTTC. Translating it yields CASSLLPGSSYNEQFF. The chain joins TRBV5-1 to TRBJ2-1; no definite D call. The germline V gene has CDR1 SGHRS and CDR2 YFSETQ. With 1 base removed from V and 0 bases from J, the gap between germline ends came to 11 bases. This CDR3 is built from 16 residues.

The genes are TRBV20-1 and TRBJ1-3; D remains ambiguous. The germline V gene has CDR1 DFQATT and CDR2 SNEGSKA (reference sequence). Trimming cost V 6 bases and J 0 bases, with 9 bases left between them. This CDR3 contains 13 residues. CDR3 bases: TGCAGTGCCCATGAGAGCTCTGGAAACACCATATATTTT. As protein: CSAHESSGNTIYF.

The DNA of the CDR3 is TGTGCCAGCAGTTTATTGGACGGGACACCCTACGAGCAGTACTTC. Amino acids: CASSLLDGTPYEQYF. The chain employs TRBV27 and TRBJ2-7; tentatively, D is TRBD1 (6 bases). Trimming cost V 1 base and J 2 bases, with 12 bases left between them. The CDR3 spans 15 residues. From germline, CDR1 is MNHEY and CDR2 SMNVEV (reference sequence).

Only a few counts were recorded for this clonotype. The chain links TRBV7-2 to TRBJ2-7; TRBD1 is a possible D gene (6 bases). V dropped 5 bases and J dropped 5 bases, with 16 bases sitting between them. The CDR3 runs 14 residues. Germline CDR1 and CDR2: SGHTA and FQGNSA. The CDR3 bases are TGTGCCAGCAGCAAAAGACAGGTATCCGACGAGCAGTACTTC. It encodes CASSKRQVSDEQYF.

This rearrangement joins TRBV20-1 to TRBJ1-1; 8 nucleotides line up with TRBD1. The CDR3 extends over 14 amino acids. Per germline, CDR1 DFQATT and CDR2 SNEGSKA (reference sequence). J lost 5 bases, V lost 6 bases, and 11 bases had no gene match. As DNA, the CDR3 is TGCAGTGCACCACGGACAGGGAGGGAGACTGAAGCTTTCTTT. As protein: CSAPRTGRETEAFF.

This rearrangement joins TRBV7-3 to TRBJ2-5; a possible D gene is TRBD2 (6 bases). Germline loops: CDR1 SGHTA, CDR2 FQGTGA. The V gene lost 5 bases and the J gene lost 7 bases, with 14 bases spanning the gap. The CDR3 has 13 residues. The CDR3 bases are TGTGCCAGCAGCCACCGGCGGGGCGGGACCCAGTACTTC. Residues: CASSHRRGGTQYF.

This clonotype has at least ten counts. Here the CDR3 reads CSASPRPFSYEQYF. CDR3 nucleotides: TGCAGTGCTAGTCCCAGGCCCTTCTCCTACGAGCAGTACTTC. The chain employs TRBV20-1 and TRBJ2-7; D unresolved. The ends were cut back, 3 bases at V and 0 bases at J, with 12 bases in the middle. The germline gives CDR1 DFQATT, CDR2 SNEGSKA (reference sequence). This CDR3 contains 14 residues.

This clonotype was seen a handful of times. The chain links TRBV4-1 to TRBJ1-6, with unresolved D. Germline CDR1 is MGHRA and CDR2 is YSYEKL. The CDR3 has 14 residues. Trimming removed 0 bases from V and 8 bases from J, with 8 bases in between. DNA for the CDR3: TGCGCCAGCAGCCAAGACTGGACTGATTCACCCCTCCACTTT. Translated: CASSQDWTDSPLHF.

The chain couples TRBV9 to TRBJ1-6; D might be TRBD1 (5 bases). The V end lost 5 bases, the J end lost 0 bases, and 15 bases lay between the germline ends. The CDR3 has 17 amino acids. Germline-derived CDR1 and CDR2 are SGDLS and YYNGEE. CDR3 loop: CASSVGTRSSYNSPLHF. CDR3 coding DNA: TGTGCCAGCAGTGTTGGGACTCGAAGCTCCTATAATTCACCCCTCCACTTT.

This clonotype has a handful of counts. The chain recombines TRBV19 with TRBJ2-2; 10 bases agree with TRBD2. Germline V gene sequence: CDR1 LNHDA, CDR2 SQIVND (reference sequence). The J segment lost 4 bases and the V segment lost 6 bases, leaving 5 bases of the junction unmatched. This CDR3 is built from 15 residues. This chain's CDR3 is CASSDLAGVTGELFF. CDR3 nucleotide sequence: TGTGCCAGTAGCGACCTAGCGGGAGTCACCGGGGAGCTGTTTTTT.

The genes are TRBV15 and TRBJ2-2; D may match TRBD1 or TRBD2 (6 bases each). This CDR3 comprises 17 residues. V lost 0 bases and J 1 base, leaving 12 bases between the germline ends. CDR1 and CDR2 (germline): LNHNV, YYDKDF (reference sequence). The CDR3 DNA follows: TGTGCCACCAGCAGAGATTTGGGGGGCTGGAACACCGGGGAGCTGTTTTTT. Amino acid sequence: CATSRDLGGWNTGELFF. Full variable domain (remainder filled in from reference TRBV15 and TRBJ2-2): DAMVIQNPRYQVTQFGKPVTLSCSQTLNHNVMYWYQQKSSQAPKLLFHYYDKDFNNEADTPDNFQSRRPNTSFCFLDIRSPGLGDTAMYLCATSRDLGGWNTGELFFGEGSRLTVL.

CDR3 sequence (DNA): TGTGCCAGCAGCTCACCGGGACAGGGACTGTTCTTC. This sequence encodes CASSSPGQGLFF. The chain employs TRBV7-3 and TRBJ2-1; 9 bases match TRBD1. Germline V CDR1 and CDR2: SGHTA, FQGTGA. Losses at the gene ends were 4 bases for V and 15 bases for J; bases not matched to a gene: 7. The CDR3 consists of 12 residues.

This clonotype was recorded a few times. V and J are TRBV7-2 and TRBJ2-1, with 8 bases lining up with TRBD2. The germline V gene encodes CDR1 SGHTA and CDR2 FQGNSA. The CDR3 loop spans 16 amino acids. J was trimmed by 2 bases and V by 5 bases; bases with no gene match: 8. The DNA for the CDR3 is TGTGCCAGCAGCCCAAGGGCAGCGGGGGCCTACAATGAGCAGTTCTTC. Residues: CASSPRAAGAYNEQFF.

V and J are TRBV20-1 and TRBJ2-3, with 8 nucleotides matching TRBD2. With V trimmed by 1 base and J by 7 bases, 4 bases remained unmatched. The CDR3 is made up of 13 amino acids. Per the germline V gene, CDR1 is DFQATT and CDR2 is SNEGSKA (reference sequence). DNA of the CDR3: TGCAGTGCTAGAGCGGGAGGGACCAATACGCAGTATTTT. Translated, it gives CSARAGGTNTQYF.

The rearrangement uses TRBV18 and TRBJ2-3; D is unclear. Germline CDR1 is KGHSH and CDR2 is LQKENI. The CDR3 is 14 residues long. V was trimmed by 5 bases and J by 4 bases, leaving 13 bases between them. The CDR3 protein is CASSNNAGADTQYF. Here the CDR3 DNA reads TGTGCCAGCTCAAATAACGCTGGGGCAGATACGCAGTATTTT.